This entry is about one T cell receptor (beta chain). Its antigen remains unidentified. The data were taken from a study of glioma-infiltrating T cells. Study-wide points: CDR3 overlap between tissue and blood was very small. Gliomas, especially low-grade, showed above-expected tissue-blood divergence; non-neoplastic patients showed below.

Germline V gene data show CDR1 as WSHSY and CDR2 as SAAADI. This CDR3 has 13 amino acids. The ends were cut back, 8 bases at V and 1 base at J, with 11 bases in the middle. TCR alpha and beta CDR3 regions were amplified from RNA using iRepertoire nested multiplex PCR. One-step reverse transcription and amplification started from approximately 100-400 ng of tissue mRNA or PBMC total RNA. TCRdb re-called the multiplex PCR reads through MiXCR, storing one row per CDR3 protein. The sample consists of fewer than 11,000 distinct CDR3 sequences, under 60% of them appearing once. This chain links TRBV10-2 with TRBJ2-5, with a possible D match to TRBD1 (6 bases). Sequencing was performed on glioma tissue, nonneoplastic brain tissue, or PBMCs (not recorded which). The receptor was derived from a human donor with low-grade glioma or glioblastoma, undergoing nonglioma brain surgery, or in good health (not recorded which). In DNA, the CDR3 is TGCGCCAGCCAAGGGGGTCCCCAAGAGACCCAGTACTTC. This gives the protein CASQGGPQETQYF.